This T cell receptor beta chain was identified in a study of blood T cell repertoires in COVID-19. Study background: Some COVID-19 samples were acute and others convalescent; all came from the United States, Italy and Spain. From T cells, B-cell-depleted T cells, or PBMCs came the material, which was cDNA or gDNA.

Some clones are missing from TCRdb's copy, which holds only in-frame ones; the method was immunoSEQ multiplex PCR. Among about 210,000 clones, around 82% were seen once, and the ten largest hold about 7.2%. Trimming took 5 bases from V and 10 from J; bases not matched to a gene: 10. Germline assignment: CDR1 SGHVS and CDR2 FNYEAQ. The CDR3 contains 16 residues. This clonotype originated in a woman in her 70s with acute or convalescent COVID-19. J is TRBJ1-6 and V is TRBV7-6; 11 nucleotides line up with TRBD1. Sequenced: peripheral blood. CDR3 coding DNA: TGTGCCAGCAGCACTAGCGGACAGGGGGCAAGCTCACCCCTCCACTTT. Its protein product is CASSTSGQGASSPLHF.